The next 31 T cell receptor beta chains were all read from a single sample in a study of T cells in Graves' hyperthyroidism and ophthalmopathy. Researchers took RNA transcripts and amplified the TCR beta CDR3 regions from them. The HTBI primer set was used in a first-round RT-PCR of the TCR CDR3. TCRdb reprocessed the multiplex PCR reads with MiXCR, giving one entry per CDR3 protein. The top ten hold approximately 3.5% of the sample, which has roughly 650,000 distinct CDR3 sequences, approximately 15% seen once. Sequences were obtained from blood. These receptors were taken from a woman aged 40 to 49 with Graves' ophthalmopathy.

At least ten counts were recorded for this clonotype. Here the CDR3 DNA reads TGTGCCAGCAGTTCGACAGGGGTAAACACCATATATTTT. This encodes CASSSTGVNTIYF. The V call is TRBV12-3 or TRBV12-4, the J call TRBJ1-3, with 8 positions matching TRBD1. The ends lost 4 bases at V and 6 bases at J; junction bases unmatched: 2. The CDR3 covers 13 residues.

The chain recombines TRBV29-1 with TRBJ2-1; D unclear. Germline CDR1 SQVTM, CDR2 ANQGSEA. The CDR3 is made up of 14 amino acids. Trimming pared 6 bases from V and 9 bases from J, leaving 21 bases between. The CDR3 DNA sequence: TGCAGCGTAGTTCGGACCACGAGCACGGGTGAGCAGTTCTTC. It is translated as CSVVRTTSTGEQFF.

The chain carries TRBV4-1 and TRBJ2-7, with D tentatively TRBD1 or TRBD2 (5 bases each). This CDR3 has 16 amino acids. Germline-derived CDR1 and CDR2 are MGHRA and YSYEKL. With 0 bases removed from V and 5 bases from J, the gap between germline ends came to 17 bases. CDR3 DNA: TGCGCCAGCAGCCAAGATACTCGTCGGGGCTGGGACGAGCAGTACTTC. It encodes CASSQDTRRGWDEQYF.

This clonotype was seen only a few times. V is TRBV6-1 and J is TRBJ2-1; D unresolved. Trimming removed 6 bases from V and 0 bases from J, with 12 bases in between. This CDR3 contains 15 residues. Germline V gives CDR1 MNHNS, CDR2 SASEGT. Here the CDR3 DNA reads TGTGCCAGCAGCGAGGACCCTTACTCCTACAATGAGCAGTTCTTC. Protein product: CASSEDPYSYNEQFF.

This chain connects TRBV30 to TRBJ2-7; weak D call: TRBD1 (6 bases). The CDR3 covers 14 residues. Germline V gives CDR1 GTSNPN, CDR2 SVGIG (reference sequence). Between the trimmed V and J ends, which lost 3 bases and 6 bases, there was a span of 18 bases. In DNA form, the CDR3 reads TGTGCCTGGAGGTGGACAGAAGGCCTTGGCGAGCAGTACTTC. Translated: CAWRWTEGLGEQYF. The full variable domain, completed using reference TRBV30 and TRBJ2-7, is SQTIHQWPATLVQPVGSPLSLECTVEGTSNPNLYWYRQAAGRGLQLLFYSVGIGQISSEVPQNLSASRPQDRQFILSSKKLLLSDSGFYLCAWRWTEGLGEQYFGPGTRLTVT.

Regarding this clonotype: At one end the junction does not follow the germline gene, possibly because of a read error. The chain has TRBV12-3 or TRBV12-4 and TRBJ2-2, with 12 positions matching TRBD2. The CDR3 runs 16 residues. This CDR3 reads CASRTTSGSNTGELSF. CDR3 bases: TGTGCCAGCAGAACGACTAGCGGGAGTAACACCGGGGAGCTGTCTTTT.

The CDR3 DNA follows: TGTGCCAGCAGCTTGGTCAGTTATAATTCACCCCTCCACTTT. It encodes CASSLVSYNSPLHF. V and J are TRBV7-2 and TRBJ1-6; no clear D gene. This CDR3 comprises 14 residues. The V end lost 3 bases, the J end lost 4 bases, and 7 bases lay between the germline ends. The germline V gene encodes CDR1 SGHTA and CDR2 FQGNSA. The full variable domain, completed using reference TRBV7-2 and TRBJ1-6, is GAGVSQSPSNKVTEKGKDVELRCDPISGHTALYWYRQSLGQGLEFLIYFQGNSAPDKSGLPSDRFSAERTGGSVSTLTIQRTQQEDSAVYLCASSLVSYNSPLHFGNGTRLTVT.

There are many counts of this clonotype. The V and J genes are TRBV11-2 and TRBJ1-4; 8 bases are a match to TRBD1. V was clipped by 1 base and J by 8 bases; unmatched bases: 0. The CDR3 totals 13 residues. The germline V gene encodes CDR1 SGHAT and CDR2 FQNNGV. The CDR3 DNA reads TGTGCCAGCAGCTTAGGACAGGGGGAAAAACTGTTTTTT. As protein: CASSLGQGEKLFF.

V is TRBV3-1 and J is TRBJ2-7, with TRBD2 matching 10 bases. V shed 0 bases, J shed 2 bases, and the junction held 4 bases outside the gene matches. Looked up from germline, CDR1 is LGHDT and CDR2 is YNNKEL (reference sequence). This CDR3 is built from 16 residues. The CDR3 protein is CASSQDPLAGAYEQYF. The DNA for the CDR3 is TGTGCCAGCAGCCAAGATCCCCTAGCGGGAGCCTACGAGCAGTACTTC.

This clonotype was observed many times. This rearrangement joins TRBV7-8 to TRBJ1-3, with 10 bases lining up with TRBD1. CDR1 SGHVS and CDR2 FQNEAQ come from the germline V gene. V trimming: 4 bases; J trimming: 2 bases; junction bases outside the gene matches: 2. The CDR3 totals 15 residues. The chain's CDR3 is CASSSGQGAGNTIYF. The DNA for the CDR3 is TGTGCCAGCAGCTCAGGACAGGGGGCTGGAAACACCATATATTTT.

This clonotype has just a few counts. The chain carries TRBV2 and TRBJ1-4; unclear D gene. This CDR3 spans 14 amino acids. Trimming left V 6 bases short and J 7 bases short, with 15 bases between. Per germline, CDR1 SNHLY and CDR2 FYNNEI. The DNA of the CDR3 is TGTGCCAGCAGGACGGGCGCCCCGGGTGAAAAACTGTTTTTT. Translation: CASRTGAPGEKLFF. Looking up the rest from reference TRBV2 and TRBJ1-4 gives the full variable domain: EPEVTQTPSHQVTQMGQEVILRCVPISNHLYFYWYRQILGQKVEFLVSFYNNEISEKSEIFDDQFSVERPDGSNFTLKIRSTKLEDSAMYFCASRTGAPGEKLFFGSGTQLSVL.

V is TRBV19 and J is TRBJ1-1, with D possibly being TRBD1 (5 bases). The V and J ends lost 4 bases and 0 bases respectively, with 9 bases between them. This CDR3 is built from 14 residues. Germline V gives CDR1 LNHDA, CDR2 SQIVND (reference sequence). The DNA of the CDR3 is TGTGCCAGTAGTAGGGGACGGCTGAACACTGAAGCTTTCTTT. Translated, it gives CASSRGRLNTEAFF.

V usage is TRBV7-8 and J usage is TRBJ2-5; possibly TRBD1 or TRBD2 for D (5 bases each). CDR3 length: 16 amino acids. Per the germline V gene, CDR1 is SGHVS and CDR2 is FQNEAQ. The germline V and J ends were trimmed by 4 bases and 5 bases, with 20 bases remaining between them. The CDR3 reads CASSYNQAGTWETQYF. The DNA of the CDR3 is TGTGCCAGCAGCTATAATCAAGCAGGGACCTGGGAGACCCAGTACTTC.

This clonotype was observed many times. V usage is TRBV28 and J usage is TRBJ2-7, with 8 bases that match TRBD2. Germline CDR1 and CDR2: MDHEN and SYDVKM. CDR3 size: 15 residues. V gave up 4 bases and J gave up 2 bases; unmatched junction bases: 7. CDR3 loop: CASSSSGRGTYEQYF. As DNA, the CDR3 is TGTGCCAGCAGTTCCAGCGGGAGAGGTACCTACGAGCAGTACTTC.

The chain recombines TRBV19 with TRBJ1-5; no clear D gene. The ends were cut back, 6 bases at V and 6 bases at J, with 12 bases in the middle. This CDR3 has 13 amino acids. Germline V gene sequence: CDR1 LNHDA, CDR2 SQIVND (reference sequence). DNA of the CDR3: TGTGCCAGTAGACCCAAGGGTTCTCAGCCCCAGCATTTT. This codes for CASRPKGSQPQHF.

This sequence joins TRBV3-1 and TRBJ2-7, with 7 bases lining up with TRBD2. With V trimmed by 4 bases and J by 2 bases, 8 bases remained unmatched. This CDR3 has 15 residues. The germline gives CDR1 LGHDT, CDR2 YNNKEL (reference sequence). The CDR3 loop is CASSRRGAGAYEQYF. The CDR3 bases are TGTGCCAGCAGCCGAAGAGGTGCGGGAGCCTACGAGCAGTACTTC.

In this sample, this clonotype turned up a few times. The chain carries TRBV20-1 and TRBJ1-5, with TRBD1 matching over 9 bases. V shed 0 bases and J 8 bases; nucleotides not matched to a gene: 8. The CDR3 contains 15 residues. Looked up from germline, CDR1 is DFQATT and CDR2 is SNEGSKA (reference sequence). Here the CDR3 reads CSARDPRDRAEPQHF. The CDR3 region has the DNA TGCAGTGCTAGAGATCCCCGGGACAGGGCTGAGCCCCAGCATTTT.

V is TRBV5-6 and J is TRBJ2-5; 7 nucleotides line up with TRBD2. The J segment lost 7 bases and the V segment lost 6 bases, leaving 3 bases of the junction unmatched. The CDR3 length is 11 residues. Per germline, CDR1 SGHDT and CDR2 YYEEEE. CDR3 sequence (DNA): TGTGCCAGCACCTCGGGGGGGACCCAGTACTTC. Translating gives CASTSGGTQYF.

V gene TRBV29-1 combines with J gene TRBJ2-3; TRBD2 matches 9 bases. The V segment lost 7 bases and the J segment 1 base; nucleotides outside the gene matches: 9. The CDR3 is 15 amino acids. The germline gives CDR1 SQVTM, CDR2 ANQGSEA. The CDR3 is CSAGLTSGRTDTQYF. CDR3 nucleotide sequence: TGCAGCGCCGGCTTGACTAGCGGACGCACAGATACGCAGTATTTT.

The chain employs TRBV20-1 and TRBJ2-7; no clear D gene. The V end was cut by 3 bases, the J end by 4 bases, with 13 bases between. This CDR3 has 13 amino acids. From germline, CDR1 is DFQATT and CDR2 SNEGSKA (reference sequence). The chain's CDR3 is CSASPEWSYEQYF. CDR3 DNA sequence: TGCAGTGCTAGCCCCGAATGGAGTTACGAGCAGTACTTC.

The chain has TRBV6-1 and TRBJ1-2, with TRBD1 matching 12 bases. From germline, CDR1 is MNHNS and CDR2 SASEGT. The trim removed 5 bases at V and 7 bases at J, leaving 8 bases unmatched. CDR3 length: 15 residues. CDR3 in DNA: TGTGCCAGCAGTCGCGGGACAGGGGGCTGGAGTGGCTACACCTTC. As protein: CASSRGTGGWSGYTF.

The rearrangement joins TRBV25-1 to TRBJ2-2; a weak D match, TRBD2 (6 bases). Trimming shortened V by 0 bases and J by 1 base, and 9 bases separated the two germline ends. From germline, CDR1 is MGHDK and CDR2 SYGVNS. The CDR3 sequence is 16 residues long. DNA for the CDR3: TGTGCCAGCAGTGAATATAAGGGAGGGAACACCGGGGAGCTGTTTTTT. As protein: CASSEYKGGNTGELFF.

This clonotype was found a few times. This may arise from a read error, as a much more abundant clone is one base away. The chain employs TRBV12-3 or TRBV12-4 and TRBJ2-2; tentative D call: TRBD1 (6 bases). This CDR3 contains 13 residues. V was shortened by 8 bases and J by 5 bases, with 12 bases between the two germline ends. The chain's CDR3 is CASAPTGTGELFF. The CDR3 coding sequence is TGTGCCAGCGCACCTACAGGGACCGGGGAGCTGTTTTTT.

The chain links TRBV30 to TRBJ2-6, with D unresolved. The V and J ends lost 0 bases and 2 bases respectively, with 5 bases between them. CDR3 length: 14 amino acids. Germline lookup yields CDR1 GTSNPN and CDR2 SVGIG (reference sequence). The CDR3 protein is CAWSVPAGANVLTF. CDR3 DNA sequence: TGTGCCTGGAGTGTACCAGCTGGGGCCAACGTCCTGACTTTC. The variable domain in full, with the rest retrieved from reference TRBV30 and TRBJ2-6, is SQTIHQWPATLVQPVGSPLSLECTVEGTSNPNLYWYRQAAGRGLQLLFYSVGIGQISSEVPQNLSASRPQDRQFILSSKKLLLSDSGFYLCAWSVPAGANVLTFGAGSRLTVL.

This clonotype appeared many times. V is TRBV2 and J is TRBJ2-1; TRBD2 matches at 9 bases. Germline V gene sequence: CDR1 SNHLY, CDR2 FYNNEI. The V and J ends lost 4 bases and 11 bases, in that order; junction bases with no gene match: 6. The CDR3 extends over 13 amino acids. CDR3 in amino acids: CASSGLREGQQFF. The CDR3 DNA reads TGTGCCAGCAGTGGACTGCGGGAGGGGCAGCAGTTCTTC.

This clonotype was counted many times. The chain uses TRBV6-1 and TRBJ1-1, with 7 nucleotides matching TRBD1. Germline values: CDR1 MNHNS, CDR2 SASEGT. The V and J ends lost 6 bases and 5 bases, in that order; junction bases with no gene match: 9. CDR3 size: 14 residues. The CDR3 region has the DNA TGTGCCAGCAGATTTGGGACAGTTGGGACTGAAGCTTTCTTT. Protein: CASRFGTVGTEAFF.

This clonotype came up a few times. The chain uses TRBV27 and TRBJ1-6; a possible D gene is TRBD1 (6 bases). The CDR3 totals 12 residues. Germline V lookup: CDR1 MNHEY, CDR2 SMNVEV (reference sequence). V was pared by 6 bases and J by 10 bases, with 10 bases between. The CDR3 is CASRTGRSPLHF. CDR3 coding DNA: TGTGCCAGCAGAACAGGGCGCTCACCCCTCCACTTT.

The V gene is TRBV6-1, the J gene TRBJ1-2; the match to TRBD1 covers 10 bases. V shed 5 bases and J 7 bases; nucleotides not matched to a gene: 4. This CDR3 spans 13 amino acids. Germline V gene sequence: CDR1 MNHNS, CDR2 SASEGT. The CDR3 loop is CASSRQGASGYTF. CDR3 sequence (DNA): TGTGCCAGCAGTCGACAGGGGGCCAGTGGCTACACCTTC.

This clonotype was seen more than once but under ten times. This chain connects TRBV13 to TRBJ2-1, with D perhaps matching TRBD1 (6 bases). Germline loops: CDR1 PRHDT, CDR2 FYEKMQ (reference sequence). Trimming cost V 1 base and J 4 bases, with 14 bases left between them. This CDR3 region has 16 residues. The CDR3 DNA reads TGTGCCAGCAGCTTAGTTTCTGGACAGAGGTACAATGAGCAGTTCTTC. It encodes CASSLVSGQRYNEQFF.

This clonotype was seen repeatedly, ten times or more. The rearrangement uses TRBV3-1 and TRBJ1-1; no clear D gene. The germline V and J ends were trimmed by 0 bases and 4 bases, with 12 bases remaining between them. CDR1 LGHDT and CDR2 YNNKEL come from the germline V gene (reference sequence). The CDR3 sequence is 15 residues long. The CDR3: CASSQDPAGGTEAFF. For the CDR3, the DNA is TGTGCCAGCAGCCAAGATCCAGCGGGAGGCACTGAAGCTTTCTTT.

With regard to this clonotype: This clone may be a read error of a much larger clone one base away. The chain recombines TRBV11-3 with TRBJ2-2; 7 bases match TRBD2. The germline CDR1 and CDR2 sequences are SGHNT and YENEEA. The CDR3 totals 13 residues. CDR3 DNA: TGTGCCAGCAGCTCGCGGGAGATCGGGGAGCTGGTTTTT. As protein: CASSSREIGELVF. Full variable domain (missing parts from reference TRBV11-3 and TRBJ2-2): EAGVVQSPRYKIIEKKQPVAFWCNPISGHNTLYWYLQNLGQGPELLIRYENEEAVDDSQLPKDRFSAERLKGVDSTLKIQPAELGDSAVYLCASSSREIGELVFGEGSRLTVL.